One T cell receptor beta chain is described in this entry. No cognate antigen has been identified for it. No base quality information exists; no much larger clone differs at one position. TCRbeta CDR3 regions were amplified from genomic DNA using the immunoSEQ Assay, a bias-controlled multiplex PCR. In the authors' own workflow: Within the assay, amplification of reference gene primers was used to estimate how many nucleated cells each sample contained. To quantify the absolute abundance of each unique TCRbeta CDR3 rearrangement, sequence reads were collapsed and filtered. Productive Simpson clonality was computed per sample as the square root of Simpson's diversity index over productive rearrangements. TCRdb holds this immuneACCESS table with in-frame rearrangements only. Some clones are missing; in checked studies, unresolved V genes explain under half, and the rest has no known cause. Clone size and V and J calls were adopted from that table, with D and trimming inferred from the DNA. Within this sample are 200,000 to 250,000 clones, with approximately 81% of them counted one time only. The biggest ten clones account for 3.5% to 4% of the sample.

The germline V gene encodes CDR1 SEHNR and CDR2 FQNEAQ (reference sequence). Its CDR3 holds 14 amino acids, cysteine through phenylalanine. CDR3 DNA only is kept here, 42 bases in frame from base 1. Germline trimming amounts to 5 bases on V and 3 bases on J, with 2 as the count of junction bases outside the gene matches. The collaborating institutions used their own protocols to collect whole blood in K2EDTA tubes. Collaborator samples were shipped for TCRbeta analysis as frozen whole blood, isolated PBMCs, or DNA extracted from either sample type. This specimen belongs to a study of blood T cell repertoires in COVID-19 (dated by TCRdb to the early 2020s). Notes on the research overall: Samples covering the acute and convalescent phases of COVID-19 were provided by collaborators in the United States, Italy and Spain. Sample metadata almost always included a de-identified subject ID, COVID-19 status, age in years and sex. Where available, HLA class I and class II types were taken from metadata supplied by the sample provider and were not determined by assay-based typing. A freely available public database, intended as a resource for researchers studying the immune response to SARS-CoV-2, is where the repertoires were released. The material from the prospective study consisted of cDNA or gDNA derived from T cells, B-cell-depleted T cells, or PBMCs. The samples were drawn from the first 160 participants of the ongoing ImmuneRACE study and from roughly 1,300 subjects provided by 6 global collaborators. Deeply sampled blood TCRbeta repertoires from subjects exposed to, actively infected with, or recovered from COVID-19 were included in the dataset. Overall results and qualifications from the work: Clinical and demographic metadata were provided uncurated, with the amount varying by source and participant.

Rearrangement joined TRBV7-9 to TRBJ1-4; 8 bases in between match TRBD1. Source material: peripheral blood. The source is a woman aged 80 or over with acute or convalescent COVID-19. The DNA sequence is given as TGTGCCAGCAGCCTGGGACAGGCTAATGAAAAACTGTTTTTT. Its translation reads: CASSLGQANEKLFF.